This entry describes one T cell receptor (beta chain). The antigen is undetermined. The CDR3 is made up of 12 amino acids. V lost 5 bases to trimming and J lost 11 bases, with 12 bases between them. In germline, CDR1 is SEHNR, CDR2 FQNEAQ (reference sequence). Produced via immunoSEQ multiplex PCR; TCRdb's table is partial and in-frame only. This table has about 140,000 clones, around 88% appearing once. The data derive from a study of T cell responses to AZD1222 COVID-19 vaccine. The overall study: It was second doses at about 4 or about 12 weeks that were pooled. Findings and limits, study-wide: Rises in breadth and depth of Spike-specific TCRs came after two AZD1222 doses. Reportedly, nearly half the spike-specific TCRs target unmutated variant regions.

Source: peripheral blood, taken on day 0 of AZD1222 vaccination. This chain joins TRBV7-9 and TRBJ1-4, with D unclear. The TCR originated in an adult in good health. The CDR3 DNA sequence: TGTGCCAGCAGCCCAACCGAGGAGAAACTGTTTTTT. Its protein is CASSPTEEKLFF.